A selection of T cell receptor beta chains follows, all from one sample in a study of fetal regulatory T cell absence and autoimmunity. Using immunoSEQ multiplex PCR, the repertoire was profiled, and TCRdb retains in-frame clones only, with some absent. Among around 100,000 clones listed, roughly 70% were seen once. The source material was pancreas tissue. All receptors derive from a male donor with IPEX syndrome. Each CDR3 is given without its conserved first and last residue. A D gene is named only where the DNA matches it firmly.

TRBD2	TRBJ2-3	TRBV27	ASSHAGLAVLTDTQY
.	TRBJ2-7	TRBV30	AWSVTGYEQY
TRBD2	TRBJ2-1	TRBV5-1	ASSSSGDLYNEQF
TRBD1	TRBJ2-1	TRBV27	ASSLLGQSYNEQF
TRBD1	TRBJ2-7	TRBV7-6	ASSLTRTGGGEQY
.	TRBJ1-1	TRBV30	AWAGNTEAF
TRBD2	TRBJ2-1	TRBV7-8	ASRAPSGSYNEQF
TRBD2	TRBJ2-5	TRBV7-6	ASSLVALAEETQY
.	TRBJ2-7	TRBV4-1	ASSQAGSYEQY
.	TRBJ1-4	TRBV27	ASSLSGGWREKLF
.	TRBJ2-7	TRBV9	ASSPGTEQY
TRBD2	TRBJ2-1	TRBV5-1	ASRPGLAGSNEQF
TRBD1	TRBJ1-1	TRBV4-2	ASSQVRGLNTEAF
.	TRBJ1-3	TRBV30	AWSSLNTIY
.	TRBJ2-7	TRBV30	AWSVDTYYEQY
.	TRBJ1-1	TRBV11-2	ASKGVNTEAF
.	TRBJ2-1	TRBV27	ASKDLGGASYNEQF
.	TRBJ1-6	TRBV7-9	ASSLGFSSYNSPLH
.	TRBJ2-1	TRBV5-6	ASSWGTGVAYNEQF
.	TRBJ2-7	TRBV7-7	ASSLLGGHEQY
.	TRBJ2-5	TRBV15	ATSQIETQY
TRBD2	TRBJ2-7	TRBV13	ASSLGLAGGYSYEQY
.	TRBJ2-1	TRBV9	ASSDSGTRYNEQF
TRBD1	TRBJ2-5	TRBV10-3	AISGGQGLGETQY
.	TRBJ1-2	TRBV7-6	ASSLEGGGAYGYT
TRBD2	TRBJ2-7	TRBV30	AWTSSGQYEQY
TRBD1	TRBJ2-3	TRBV5-3	ARSLTGGTDTQY
.	TRBJ2-2	TRBV10-3	AISDPRGPTGGELF
.	TRBJ2-1	TRBV19	ASSYRHNEQF
.	TRBJ1-2	TRBV27	ASSFSPRPATYGYT
.	TRBJ1-3	TRBV7-8	ASSSWCKPQTGNTIY